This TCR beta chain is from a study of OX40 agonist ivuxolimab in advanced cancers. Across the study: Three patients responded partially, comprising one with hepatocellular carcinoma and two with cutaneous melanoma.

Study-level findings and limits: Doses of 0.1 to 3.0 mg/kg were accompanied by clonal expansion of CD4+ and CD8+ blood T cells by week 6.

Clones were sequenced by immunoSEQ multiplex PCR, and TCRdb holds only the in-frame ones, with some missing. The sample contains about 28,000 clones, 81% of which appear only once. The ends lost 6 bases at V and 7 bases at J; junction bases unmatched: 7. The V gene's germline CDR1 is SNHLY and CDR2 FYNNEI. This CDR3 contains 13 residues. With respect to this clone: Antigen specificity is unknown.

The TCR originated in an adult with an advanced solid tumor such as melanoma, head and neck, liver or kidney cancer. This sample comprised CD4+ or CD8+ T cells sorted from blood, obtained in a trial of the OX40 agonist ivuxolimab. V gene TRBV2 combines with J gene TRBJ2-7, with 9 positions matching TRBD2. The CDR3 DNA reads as TGTGCCAGCAGGACTAGCGGAGAGGGGGAGCAGTACTTC. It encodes CASRTSGEGEQYF.